The 31 T cell receptor beta chains given below trace back to one sample, sequenced in a study of T cell responses to AZD1222 COVID-19 vaccine. Method: immunoSEQ multiplex PCR; TCRdb's copy keeps in-frame clones and lacks some. The data hold under 200,000 clones, with roughly 90% observed a single time. The source material was peripheral blood, sampled on day 0 of AZD1222 vaccination. The receptor set was obtained from an adult in good health.

The genes are TRBV10-3 and TRBJ2-3; D remains ambiguous. The CDR3 covers 13 residues. Germline loops: CDR1 ENHRY, CDR2 SYGVKD. Trimming took off 2 bases at V and 2 bases at J, with 5 bases between the two ends. The CDR3 DNA is TGTGCCATCAGTGAGGACAACACAGATACGCAGTATTTT. It is translated as CAISEDNTDTQYF.

The chain uses TRBV27 and TRBJ1-2, with 9 nucleotides matching TRBD1. CDR1 and CDR2 from the germline V gene are MNHEY and SMNVEV (reference sequence). The trim removed 5 bases at V and 7 bases at J, leaving 2 bases unmatched. The CDR3 runs 12 residues. The CDR3 DNA sequence: TGTGCCAGCAGTCCGGGACAGGGTGGCTACACCTTC. Amino acid sequence: CASSPGQGGYTF.

The rearrangement joins TRBV5-4 to TRBJ2-2; 7 bases align to TRBD2. Germline trimming cut 1 base from V and 6 bases from J; bases unmatched to any gene: 6. This CDR3 has 15 residues. Germline V lookup: CDR1 SGHNT, CDR2 YYREEE (reference sequence). DNA of the CDR3: TGTGCCAGCAGCTTGTTAAAGCGGGACTCCGGGGAGCTGTTTTTT. Encoded protein: CASSLLKRDSGELFF. Filled out from reference TRBV5-4 and TRBJ2-2, the complete variable domain reads ETGVTQSPTHLIKTRGQQVTLRCSSQSGHNTVSWYQQALGQGPQFIFQYYREEENGRGNFPPRFSGLQFPNYSSELNVNALELDDSALYLCASSLLKRDSGELFFGEGSRLTVL.

This clone was counted once. The chain couples TRBV19 to TRBJ1-1; unclear D gene. With 6 bases removed from V and 3 bases from J, the gap between germline ends came to 11 bases. There are 13 residues in the CDR3. Per the germline V gene, CDR1 is LNHDA and CDR2 is SQIVND (reference sequence). CDR3 sequence: CASSDQRDTEAFF. CDR3 nucleotides: TGTGCCAGTAGCGACCAGCGGGACACTGAAGCTTTCTTT.

This rearrangement joins TRBV7-2 to TRBJ1-1; tentatively, D is TRBD1 (6 bases). This CDR3 is built from 14 residues. Trimming pared 2 bases from V and 6 bases from J, leaving 13 bases between. The germline V gene encodes CDR1 SGHTA and CDR2 FQGNSA. CDR3 bases: TGTGCCAGCAGCTTATACAGGGATGGGGCTGAAGCTTTCTTT. Its translation: CASSLYRDGAEAFF.

This chain connects TRBV7-3 to TRBJ2-7; either TRBD1 or TRBD2 may fit D (5 bases each). Trimming removed 2 bases from V and 0 bases from J, with 11 bases in between. CDR1 is SGHTA and CDR2 is FQGTGA in the germline V gene. CDR3 length equals 15 residues. The CDR3 reads CASSLSGASSYEQYF. CDR3 nucleotide sequence: TGTGCCAGCAGCTTATCCGGGGCCAGCTCCTACGAGCAGTACTTC.

A remark on this clone: A junction boundary mismatches the germline segment, possibly from a read error. The rearrangement uses TRBV6-1 and TRBJ2-7; 10 nucleotides match TRBD2. There are 14 residues in the CDR3. Germline CDR1 MNHNS, CDR2 SASEGT. For the CDR3, the DNA is TGTGCCAGCAGGGAAGCGGGAGGGGGCTACGAGCAGTACTTC. The encoded protein is CASREAGGGYEQYF.

For the CDR3, the DNA is TGCGCCAGCAGCCAAGATGAGGGAGCCCAAGACGAGCAGTTCTTC. This encodes CASSQDEGAQDEQFF. The V gene is TRBV4-1, the J gene TRBJ2-1, with D perhaps matching TRBD2 (5 bases). This CDR3 is 15 amino acids long. Germline CDR1 reads MGHRA; CDR2 reads YSYEKL. V was trimmed by 0 bases and J by 10 bases, leaving 16 bases between them.

The chain links TRBV6-5 to TRBJ2-2; 8 nucleotides line up with TRBD2. The trim removed 0 bases at V and 7 bases at J, leaving 4 bases unmatched. CDR1 is MNHEY, CDR2 SVGAGI, per germline. This CDR3 has 15 residues. CDR3: CASSYSSGSDGELFF. CDR3 nucleotides: TGTGCCAGCAGTTACTCGAGCGGGAGTGACGGGGAGCTGTTTTTT.

V gene TRBV10-3 combines with J gene TRBJ2-7, with TRBD2 identical over 9 bases. Trimming removed 10 bases from V and 6 bases from J; junction bases left unmatched: 10. Germline CDR1 ENHRY, CDR2 SYGVKD. This CDR3 has 13 amino acids. The CDR3 DNA reads as TGTGCCACCGTAGCGGGAGACTCCCGCGAGCAGTACTTC. It yields the protein CATVAGDSREQYF.

CDR3 nucleotide sequence: TGTGCCAGCAGTATAGAGACTAGCGGGAGGTCCTACAATGAGCAGTTCTTC. Translation: CASSIETSGRSYNEQFF. This chain links TRBV27 with TRBJ2-1, with 13 nucleotides matching TRBD2. CDR3 size: 17 residues. V dropped 5 bases and J dropped 1; count of bases not matched to a gene: 5. Germline values: CDR1 MNHEY, CDR2 SMNVEV (reference sequence).

V gene TRBV2 combines with J gene TRBJ2-1; 11 positions agree with TRBD1. CDR1 and CDR2 from the germline V gene are SNHLY and FYNNEI. Trimming at V came to 5 bases and at J to 3 bases, leaving 3 bases not matched to a gene. This CDR3 spans 15 amino acids. The CDR3 DNA reads TGTGCCAGCAGTCCGGGACAGGGGGGCTACAATGAGCAGTTCTTC. Translating gives CASSPGQGGYNEQFF.

Points on this clone: Germline is not matched at one junction end, which may reflect a read error. The V call is TRBV18, the J call TRBJ1-3; no definite D call. The CDR3 consists of 15 residues. CDR1 KGHSH and CDR2 LQKENI come from the germline V gene. The CDR3 spells CASSSDGLSGNTIYF. In nucleotides, the CDR3 is TGTGCCAGCTCATCGGACGGCTTGTCTGGCAACACCATATATTTT.

This clone occurred a few times. The chain recombines TRBV4-3 with TRBJ1-3; D not certain. The CDR3 runs to 13 residues. The V and J ends lost 0 bases and 2 bases respectively, with 2 bases between them. Germline V gene lookup returns CDR1 LGHNA and CDR2 YSLEER. This CDR3 is CASSQDTGNTIYF. The CDR3 bases are TGCGCCAGCAGCCAAGATACTGGAAACACCATATATTTT.

This clone was seen a single time. V is TRBV11-3 and J is TRBJ1-1, with D unresolved. This CDR3 has 14 residues. V gave up 2 bases and J gave up 6 bases, with 13 bases separating them. Germline CDR1 reads SGHNT; CDR2 reads YENEEA. CDR3 coding DNA: TGTGCCAGCAGCTTACGGTCACATTCACCTGAAGCTTTCTTT. It translates to CASSLRSHSPEAFF.

The CDR3 DNA is TGTGCCAGCAGTGAATTCGGGCCGGGGAGCCCAGATACGCAGTATTTT. Translating it yields CASSEFGPGSPDTQYF. The gene calls are TRBV6-1 and TRBJ2-3; possible D gene TRBD2, 5 bases. The CDR3 extends over 16 amino acids. V gave up 2 bases and J gave up 4 bases, with 16 bases separating them. Germline assignment: CDR1 MNHNS and CDR2 SASEGT.

This clone was observed once. The rearrangement joins TRBV12-3 or TRBV12-4 to TRBJ1-2; a possible D gene is TRBD1 (5 bases). V was trimmed by 5 bases and J by 5 bases, leaving 9 bases between them. The CDR3 runs to 12 residues. The CDR3 coding sequence is TGTGCCAGCAGTCCCCAGGGTTATGGCTACACCTTC. Its protein is CASSPQGYGYTF.

The gene calls are TRBV7-2 and TRBJ2-3, with D maybe TRBD1 (6 bases). V was cut by 1 base and J by 5 bases, with 13 bases left in between. The germline V gene encodes CDR1 SGHTA and CDR2 FQGNSA. This CDR3 is 15 amino acids long. As DNA, the CDR3 is TGTGCCAGCAGCTTAGGGGCAGGGGCGGTAGATACGCAGTATTTT. It yields the protein CASSLGAGAVDTQYF.

The chain links TRBV28 to TRBJ2-7, with 7 bases identical to TRBD1. This CDR3 has 14 residues. Germline CDR1 is MDHEN and CDR2 is SYDVKM. V lost 4 bases, J lost 2 bases, and 5 bases stayed unmatched. The CDR3: CASSSRQGTYEQYF. DNA of the CDR3: TGTGCCAGCAGTTCACGACAGGGAACCTACGAGCAGTACTTC.

On this clone: One end of the junction does not line up with germline, which may come from a read error. V is TRBV7-2 and J is TRBJ1-1; D ambiguous. The CDR3 covers 15 residues. CDR1 is SGHTA and CDR2 is FQGNSA in the germline V gene. CDR3: CAISLVGRPPTEAFF. CDR3 in DNA: TGTGCCATCAGCTTAGTTGGACGTCCCCCCACTGAAGCTTTCTTT.

The V and J genes are TRBV25-1 and TRBJ1-2; 8 nucleotides match TRBD1. V shed 1 base and J 7 bases; nucleotides not matched to a gene: 5. This CDR3 contains 14 residues. From germline, CDR1 is MGHDK and CDR2 SYGVNS. This CDR3 reads CASSESGTGGGYTF. The CDR3, as DNA: TGTGCCAGCAGTGAATCTGGGACAGGTGGTGGCTACACCTTC.

Comments on this clone: The same CDR3 also results from other DNA sequences found in this sample. The chain employs TRBV5-1 and TRBJ1-5; the match to TRBD1 covers 9 bases. The CDR3 extends over 14 amino acids. Germline CDR1 SGHRS, CDR2 YFSETQ. The V gene end was trimmed by 4 bases and the J gene end by 5 bases; junction bases not matched to a gene: 4. This CDR3 is CASSPGQGDQPQHF. DNA for the CDR3: TGCGCCAGCAGCCCGGGACAGGGCGATCAGCCCCAGCATTTT.

This clone is a singleton in its sample. The V call is TRBV5-1, the J call TRBJ2-7; 7 nucleotides line up with TRBD2. Germline loops: CDR1 SGHRS, CDR2 YFSETQ. The junction had 1 base not matched to a gene; V was cut back by 0 bases and J by 1 base. The CDR3 is made up of 14 amino acids. CDR3 in DNA: TGCGCCAGCAGCTTGGGGGAGGGGTCCTACGAGCAGTACTTC. It encodes CASSLGEGSYEQYF. The full variable domain, in which reference TRBV5-1 and TRBJ2-7 provide the parts outside the CDR3, is KAGVTQTPRYLIKTRGQQVTLSCSPISGHRSVSWYQQTPGQGLQFLFEYFSETQRNKGNFPGRFSGRQFSNSRSEMNVSTLELGDSALYLCASSLGEGSYEQYFGPGTRLTVT.

Comments on this clone: Other DNA variants within this sample encode the same CDR3. The chain links TRBV2 to TRBJ2-3; 7 bases align to TRBD1. This CDR3 has 13 residues. Trimming at V came to 7 bases and at J to 0 bases, leaving 1 base not matched to a gene. From germline, CDR1 is SNHLY and CDR2 FYNNEI. The CDR3 here is CASKQGSTDTQYF. CDR3 DNA sequence: TGTGCCAGCAAACAGGGGAGCACAGATACGCAGTATTTT.

The chain carries TRBV7-9 and TRBJ1-3, with TRBD1 identical over 10 bases. V shed 5 bases, J shed 3 bases, and the junction held 4 bases outside the gene matches. CDR1 and CDR2 from the germline V gene are SEHNR and FQNEAQ (reference sequence). CDR3 size: 15 residues. The CDR3 loop reads CASSAGQGNGNTIYF. DNA of the CDR3: TGTGCCAGCAGCGCGGGACAGGGGAATGGAAACACCATATATTTT.

This clone was counted once. The rearrangement links TRBV28 to TRBJ1-2, with D possibly matching TRBD1 (6 bases). This CDR3 is 14 amino acids long. The V gene's germline CDR1 is MDHEN and CDR2 SYDVKM. The V and J ends lost 7 bases and 8 bases respectively, with 20 bases between them. The CDR3 region is CASTPGTRAEGYTF. CDR3 nucleotide sequence: TGTGCCAGCACTCCAGGGACACGGGCGGAGGGCTACACCTTC.

This clone turned up a few times. The chain recombines TRBV7-2 with TRBJ1-2; no definite D call. The germline V gene encodes CDR1 SGHTA and CDR2 FQGNSA. The CDR3 contains 12 residues. V gave up 1 base and J gave up 8 bases, with 8 bases separating them. In nucleotides, the CDR3 is TGTGCCAGCAGCTTAGTGGGGAGCGGCTACACCTTC. This gives the protein CASSLVGSGYTF. Complete variable domain (other parts from reference TRBV7-2 and TRBJ1-2): GAGVSQSPSNKVTEKGKDVELRCDPISGHTALYWYRQSLGQGLEFLIYFQGNSAPDKSGLPSDRFSAERTGGSVSTLTIQRTQQEDSAVYLCASSLVGSGYTFGSGTRLTVV.

V and J are TRBV28 and TRBJ2-7, with D perhaps matching TRBD2 (5 bases). The germline V gene has CDR1 MDHEN and CDR2 SYDVKM. V was cut by 3 bases and J by 7 bases, with 13 bases left in between. The CDR3 runs 13 residues. CDR3 sequence reads: CASSLRPSGEQYF. The CDR3 DNA follows: TGTGCCAGCAGTTTGCGCCCCTCGGGAGAGCAGTACTTC.

This clone showed up just a few times. V is TRBV7-9 and J is TRBJ1-4; TRBD1 might be the D (6 bases). Trimming shortened V by 6 bases and J by 8 bases, and 16 bases separated the two germline ends. Germline V gives CDR1 SEHNR, CDR2 FQNEAQ (reference sequence). This CDR3 spans 14 amino acids. The CDR3 nucleotides are TGTGCCAGCAGTCCAGCGGGGGCCTGGGAAAAACTGTTTTTT. Translated, it gives CASSPAGAWEKLFF.

This chain joins TRBV18 and TRBJ1-1, with D unresolved. Trimming removed 0 bases from V and 0 bases from J, with 8 bases in between. CDR1 and CDR2 from the germline V gene are KGHSH and LQKENI. The CDR3 covers 15 residues. CDR3: CASSPPGLLNTEAFF. CDR3 coding DNA: TGTGCCAGCTCACCACCGGGTCTACTGAACACTGAAGCTTTCTTT.

The genes are TRBV19 and TRBJ1-6; D gene uncertain. The CDR3 runs to 17 residues. Trimming took 5 bases from V and 2 from J, leaving 16 bases between them. In germline, CDR1 is LNHDA, CDR2 SQIVND (reference sequence). The chain's CDR3 is CASSARPRTTYNSPLHF. The CDR3 DNA is TGTGCCAGTAGTGCCCGACCCCGGACGACCTATAATTCACCCCTCCACTTT.